This entry lists 24 T cell receptor beta chains sequenced from one sample in a study of blood T cell repertoires in COVID-19. Assay used: immunoSEQ multiplex PCR; TCRdb lists only in-frame clones, some missing. The table lists 120,000 or so clones, 88% of them singletons. The sample comprised peripheral blood. These receptors all come from a woman aged 45 to 65 with acute or convalescent COVID-19.

V and J are TRBV7-9 and TRBJ2-3, with D maybe TRBD2 (6 bases). V lost 5 bases and J lost 6, with 15 bases in between. Germline V gene data show CDR1 as SEHNR and CDR2 as FQNEAQ (reference sequence). CDR3 length equals 14 residues. The CDR3 region has the DNA TGTGCCAGCAGCCTAGGGGCGGGGTTGGATACGCAGTATTTT. Its translation: CASSLGAGLDTQYF.

The V and J genes are TRBV7-9 and TRBJ2-5, with D possibly TRBD1 on 6 matching bases. V was trimmed by 1 base and J by 2 bases, leaving 14 bases between them. This CDR3 spans 16 amino acids. Germline CDR1 reads SEHNR; CDR2 reads FQNEAQ (reference sequence). The CDR3 DNA is TGTGCCAGCAGCTTAGAGGGCAGGGGTATTCAAGAGACCCAGTACTTC. This encodes CASSLEGRGIQETQYF.

This clone was observed a single time. The chain recombines TRBV11-2 with TRBJ2-3; D might be TRBD2 (5 bases). The V gene lost 1 base and the J gene lost 2 bases, with 13 bases spanning the gap. Germline CDR1 reads SGHAT; CDR2 reads FQNNGV. The CDR3 loop spans 16 amino acids. The DNA for the CDR3 is TGTGCCAGCAGCTTAGTTCCGGGCGGGCTCACAGATACGCAGTATTTT. As protein: CASSLVPGGLTDTQYF.

This clone occurred once. This chain connects TRBV2 to TRBJ2-2; no definite D call. Trimming took off 3 bases at V and 1 base at J, with 6 bases between the two ends. Germline CDR1 reads SNHLY; CDR2 reads FYNNEI. The CDR3 has 14 residues. This CDR3 is CASSERWNTGELFF. For the CDR3, the DNA is TGTGCCAGCAGTGAGAGGTGGAACACCGGGGAGCTGTTTTTT. Full variable domain (rest looked up from reference TRBV2 and TRBJ2-2): EPEVTQTPSHQVTQMGQEVILRCVPISNHLYFYWYRQILGQKVEFLVSFYNNEISEKSEIFDDQFSVERPDGSNFTLKIRSTKLEDSAMYFCASSERWNTGELFFGEGSRLTVL.

The chain combines TRBV5-5 with TRBJ2-4; maybe TRBD2 (6 bases). This CDR3 is built from 13 residues. The V end was cut by 7 bases, the J end by 6 bases, with 14 bases between. Germline-derived CDR1 and CDR2 are SGHKS and YYEKEE (reference sequence). The DNA for the CDR3 is TGTGCCAGCCCGAAGGTGGGGGGAAACATTCAGTACTTC. Residues: CASPKVGGNIQYF. Looking up the rest from reference TRBV5-5 and TRBJ2-4 gives the full variable domain: DAGVTQSPTHLIKTRGQQVTLRCSPISGHKSVSWYQQVLGQGPQFIFQYYEKEERGRGNFPDRFSARQFPNYSSELNVNALLLGDSALYLCASPKVGGNIQYFGAGTRLSVL.

The chain couples TRBV7-6 to TRBJ1-3; no definite D call. The CDR3 consists of 15 residues. Germline V lookup: CDR1 SGHVS, CDR2 FNYEAQ. The V end was cut by 4 bases, the J end by 0 bases, with 10 bases between. The CDR3 is CASSYRGDSGNTIYF. The CDR3 bases are TGTGCCAGCAGCTACCGAGGAGACTCTGGAAACACCATATATTTT.

In DNA form, the CDR3 reads TGTGCCAGCAGGCTAGATAGCACAGATACGCAGTATTTT. It codes for CASRLDSTDTQYF. This sequence joins TRBV7-9 and TRBJ2-3; D is uncertain. From germline, CDR1 is SEHNR and CDR2 FQNEAQ (reference sequence). This CDR3 has 13 residues. V lost 6 bases and J 0 bases, leaving 7 bases between the germline ends.

V gene TRBV6-5 combines with J gene TRBJ2-2, with D possibly matching TRBD1 (7 bases). Trimming left V 7 bases short and J 8 bases short, with 20 bases between. CDR3 length: 15 residues. The germline CDR1 and CDR2 sequences are MNHEY and SVGAGI. The CDR3 reads CASTRLAGGGGELFF. CDR3 sequence (DNA): TGTGCCAGCACCCGATTAGCAGGGGGAGGTGGGGAGCTGTTTTTT.

The V and J genes are TRBV3-1 (or the pseudogene TRBV3-2) and TRBJ1-2, with D tentatively TRBD1 (5 bases). The V end was cut by 0 bases, the J end by 8 bases, with 19 bases between. From germline, CDR1 is LGHDT and CDR2 YNNKEL (reference sequence). This CDR3 is 16 amino acids long. The CDR3 loop reads CASSQDWGRIGGGYTF. Here the CDR3 DNA reads TGTGCCAGCAGCCAAGATTGGGGACGGATCGGGGGAGGCTACACCTTC.

The rearrangement links TRBV27 to TRBJ2-1; a weak D match, TRBD2 (5 bases). The CDR3 covers 16 residues. Germline values: CDR1 MNHEY, CDR2 SMNVEV (reference sequence). Trimming pared 5 bases from V and 5 bases from J, leaving 19 bases between. In DNA form, the CDR3 reads TGTGCCAGCAGTAGGGTGAGCGGCCCAAGCCACAATGAGCAGTTCTTC. Translated: CASSRVSGPSHNEQFF.

The chain links TRBV27 to TRBJ2-3, with 10 nucleotides matching TRBD2. Germline lookup yields CDR1 MNHEY and CDR2 SMNVEV (reference sequence). With V trimmed by 0 bases and J by 1 base, 16 bases remained unmatched. The CDR3 extends over 21 amino acids. CDR3 protein: CASSLSRDAQGTSVRTDTQYF. CDR3 in DNA: TGTGCCAGCAGTTTATCCCGCGACGCCCAAGGGACTAGCGTTCGCACAGATACGCAGTATTTT.

The chain has TRBV6-5 and TRBJ2-7; perhaps TRBD1 as D (5 bases). V was pared by 0 bases and J by 3 bases, with 12 bases between. The CDR3 is made up of 15 amino acids. Germline-derived CDR1 and CDR2 are MNHEY and SVGAGI. CDR3 region: CASSYSGQNGYEQYF. The CDR3 DNA is TGTGCCAGCAGTTACTCGGGGCAGAACGGCTACGAGCAGTACTTC.

This chain joins TRBV6-5 and TRBJ2-2, with 7 bases that match TRBD2. Per germline, CDR1 MNHEY and CDR2 SVGAGI. After removal of 8 bases from V and 2 bases from J, the junction contained 5 bases not matched to a gene. The CDR3 covers 14 residues. DNA for the CDR3: TGTGCCAGCGCCAGCGGGATTAACACCGGGGAGCTGTTTTTT. As protein: CASASGINTGELFF.

The V call is TRBV28, the J call TRBJ2-2; 12 nucleotides agree with TRBD2. CDR3 size: 16 residues. Germline CDR1 MDHEN, CDR2 SYDVKM. V shed 6 bases, J shed 5 bases, and the junction held 7 bases outside the gene matches. In DNA form, the CDR3 reads TGTGCCAGCAGCCTAGCGGGAGGGCCCTTGACCGGGGAGCTGTTTTTT. Encoded protein: CASSLAGGPLTGELFF.

This clone was seen more than once but under ten times. The genes are TRBV19 and TRBJ2-5; 10 bases map to TRBD2. Germline V gene lookup returns CDR1 LNHDA and CDR2 SQIVND (reference sequence). V dropped 1 base and J dropped 3; count of bases not matched to a gene: 5. This CDR3 comprises 16 residues. The CDR3, as DNA: TGTGCCAGTAGTATAGTTCCCCTAGCGGGGGAAGAGACCCAGTACTTC. The encoded protein is CASSIVPLAGEETQYF.

The rearrangement joins TRBV5-6 to TRBJ2-5; D is ambiguous. Germline CDR1 reads SGHDT; CDR2 reads YYEEEE. The CDR3 runs 14 residues. V shed 2 bases and J shed 2 bases, with 10 bases lying between them. The CDR3 DNA sequence: TGTGCCAGCAGCTTTCTGATGCGGCAAGAGACCCAGTACTTC. Residues: CASSFLMRQETQYF. Complete variable domain (other parts from reference TRBV5-6 and TRBJ2-5): DAGVTQSPTHLIKTRGQQVTLRCSPKSGHDTVSWYQQALGQGPQFIFQYYEEEERQRGNFPDRFSGHQFPNYSSELNVNALLLGDSALYLCASSFLMRQETQYFGPGTRLLVL.

This clone appeared once. Other DNA sequences from this sample encode an identical CDR3 as well. The CDR3 protein is CASSLGQASYEQYF. In DNA, the CDR3 is TGTGCCAGCTCGCTAGGACAGGCCTCCTACGAGCAGTACTTC. This chain joins TRBV18 and TRBJ2-7; 7 positions agree with TRBD1. Losses at the gene ends were 6 bases for V and 0 bases for J; bases not matched to a gene: 5. Per the germline V gene, CDR1 is KGHSH and CDR2 is LQKENI. There are 14 residues in the CDR3.

The V gene is TRBV2, the J gene TRBJ2-5, with 7 bases aligning to TRBD2. The CDR3 consists of 13 residues. The junction had 4 bases not matched to a gene; V was cut back by 4 bases and J by 5 bases. Germline CDR1 reads SNHLY; CDR2 reads FYNNEI. CDR3: CASSGSGGETQYF. As DNA, the CDR3 is TGTGCCAGCAGTGGCTCCGGGGGGGAGACCCAGTACTTC.

The J gene is TRBJ2-7, the V gene TRBV6-1, with TRBD2 matching over 12 bases. Germline-derived CDR1 and CDR2 are MNHNS and SASEGT. Unmatched junction bases numbered 14, after V lost 4 bases and J lost 4 bases. The CDR3 has 18 amino acids. The CDR3 spells CASSAQTSGSRVFYEQYF. The CDR3 DNA reads as TGTGCCAGCAGTGCCCAGACTAGCGGGAGCAGGGTATTTTACGAGCAGTACTTC.

The chain combines TRBV19 with TRBJ1-1; D unresolved. V lost 3 bases and J lost 4, with 12 bases in between. The CDR3 covers 14 residues. The germline V gene encodes CDR1 LNHDA and CDR2 SQIVND (reference sequence). The CDR3 DNA sequence: TGTGCCAGTAGTATCACCCCAGGTCGCACTGAAGCTTTCTTT. As protein: CASSITPGRTEAFF.

The gene calls are TRBV29-1 and TRBJ2-2, with 10 positions matching TRBD1. CDR3 length: 15 residues. Per germline, CDR1 SQVTM and CDR2 ANQGSEA. Germline trimming cut 4 bases from V and 2 bases from J; bases unmatched to any gene: 4. CDR3 sequence reads: CSVVETGGNTGELFF. The DNA for the CDR3 is TGCAGCGTTGTCGAGACAGGGGGCAACACCGGGGAGCTGTTTTTT.

This clone was seen once. The CDR3 DNA sequence: TGTGCCAGCCAACGGGACAATTCCAATAAAGCTTTCTTT. Translation: CASQRDNSNKAFF. The chain is built from TRBV6-5 and TRBJ1-1; possibly TRBD1 for D (6 bases). V shed 8 bases and J shed 9 bases, with 19 bases lying between them. Per the germline V gene, CDR1 is MNHEY and CDR2 is SVGAGI. This CDR3 has 13 residues.

The gene calls are TRBV18 and TRBJ2-2; TRBD1 matches 7 bases. The J segment lost 5 bases and the V segment lost 3 bases, leaving 15 bases of the junction unmatched. This CDR3 has 18 residues. CDR1 and CDR2 (germline): KGHSH, LQKENI. CDR3 nucleotide sequence: TGTGCCAGCTCACCGACCGCCGGGCAGCCCAGGGGGACCGGGGAGCTGTTTTTT. It is translated as CASSPTAGQPRGTGELFF.

This chain links TRBV6-6 with TRBJ1-5, with D perhaps TRBD1 (5 bases). The V and J ends lost 6 bases and 3 bases respectively, with 9 bases between them. The CDR3 sequence is 13 residues long. Germline-derived CDR1 and CDR2 are MNHNY and SVGAGI (reference sequence). The chain's CDR3 is CASRQAINQPQHF. CDR3 DNA: TGTGCCAGCAGACAGGCGATCAATCAGCCCCAGCATTTT.